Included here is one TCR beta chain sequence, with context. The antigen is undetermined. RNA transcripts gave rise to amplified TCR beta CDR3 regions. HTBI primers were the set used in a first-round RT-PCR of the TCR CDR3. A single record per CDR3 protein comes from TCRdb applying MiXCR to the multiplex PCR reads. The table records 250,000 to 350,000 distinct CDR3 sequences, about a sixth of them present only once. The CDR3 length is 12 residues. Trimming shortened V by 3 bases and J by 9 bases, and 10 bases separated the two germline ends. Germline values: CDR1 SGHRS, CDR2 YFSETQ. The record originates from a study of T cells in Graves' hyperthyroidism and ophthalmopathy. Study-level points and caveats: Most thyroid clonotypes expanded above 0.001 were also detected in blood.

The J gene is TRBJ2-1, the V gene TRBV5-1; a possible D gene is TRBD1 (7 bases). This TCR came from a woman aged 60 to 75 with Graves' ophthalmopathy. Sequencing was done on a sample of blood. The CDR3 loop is CASSWRDSEQFF. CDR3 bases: TGCGCCAGCAGCTGGAGGGACAGTGAGCAGTTCTTC.